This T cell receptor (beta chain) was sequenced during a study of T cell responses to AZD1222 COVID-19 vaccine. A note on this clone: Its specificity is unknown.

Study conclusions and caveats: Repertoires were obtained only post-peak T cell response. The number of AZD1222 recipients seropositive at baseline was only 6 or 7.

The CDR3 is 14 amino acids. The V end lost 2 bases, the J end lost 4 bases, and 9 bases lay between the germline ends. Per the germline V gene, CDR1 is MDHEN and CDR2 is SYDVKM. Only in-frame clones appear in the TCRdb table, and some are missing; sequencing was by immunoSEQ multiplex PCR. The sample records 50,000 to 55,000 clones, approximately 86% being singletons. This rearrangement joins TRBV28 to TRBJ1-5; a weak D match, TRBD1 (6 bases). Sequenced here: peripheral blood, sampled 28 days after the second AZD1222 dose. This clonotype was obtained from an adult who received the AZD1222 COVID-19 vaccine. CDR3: CASSLQGRNQPQHF. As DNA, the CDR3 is TGTGCCAGCAGTTTACAGGGGCGGAATCAGCCCCAGCATTTT. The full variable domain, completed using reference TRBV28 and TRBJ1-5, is DVKVTQSSRYLVKRTGEKVFLECVQDMDHENMFWYRQDPGLGLRLIYFSYDVKMKEKGDIPEGYSVSREKKERFSLILESASTNQTSMYLCASSLQGRNQPQHFGDGTRLSIL.